The clone carrying this T cell receptor beta chain was recorded a few times. Antigen: not known. The CDR3 runs 17 residues. Per the germline V gene, CDR1 is LGHDT and CDR2 is YNNKEL (reference sequence). Trimming stripped 1 base from V and 0 bases from J, with 10 bases between. The authors ran a second PCR of about 7 to 11 cycles using a sample-barcoded 5' primer and a J-beta primer mix. Each TCR beta cDNA got a 12-nucleotide random molecular identifier. MiXCR was run by TCRdb on the 5' RACE reads, yielding one entry per CDR3 protein. The sample has about 1.7 million distinct CDR3 sequences, approximately 28% seen once. The authors drew about 9.9 milliliters of peripheral blood from each donor. The data derive from a study of blood T cells in healthy people across ages. Study information: When template switching was applied, about one barcoded beta molecule was captured per two T cells. Study results and caveats: Expanded clonotype changes were possibly confounded by unknown donor CMV status.

The TCR comes from a woman aged 25 to 39 in good health. Material for sequencing was blood. The J gene is TRBJ1-6, the V gene TRBV3-1; D is uncertain. The CDR3 spells CASSQGHLGSYNSPLHF. CDR3 nucleotides: TGTGCCAGCAGCCAAGGACACCTCGGCTCCTATAATTCACCCCTCCACTTT.